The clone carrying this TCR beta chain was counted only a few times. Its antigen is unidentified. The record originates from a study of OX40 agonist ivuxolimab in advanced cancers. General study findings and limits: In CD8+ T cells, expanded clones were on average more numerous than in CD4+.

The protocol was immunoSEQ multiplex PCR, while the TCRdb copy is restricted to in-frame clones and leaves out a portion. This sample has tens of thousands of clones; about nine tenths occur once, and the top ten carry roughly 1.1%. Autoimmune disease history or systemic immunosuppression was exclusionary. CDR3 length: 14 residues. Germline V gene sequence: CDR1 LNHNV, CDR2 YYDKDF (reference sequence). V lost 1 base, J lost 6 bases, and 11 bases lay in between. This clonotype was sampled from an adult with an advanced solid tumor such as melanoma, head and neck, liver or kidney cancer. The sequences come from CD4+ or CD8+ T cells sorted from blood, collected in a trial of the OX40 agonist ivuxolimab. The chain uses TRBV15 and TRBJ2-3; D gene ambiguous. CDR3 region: CATSRVGSDDTQYF. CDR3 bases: TGTGCCACCAGCAGAGTTGGAAGCGATGATACGCAGTATTTT.